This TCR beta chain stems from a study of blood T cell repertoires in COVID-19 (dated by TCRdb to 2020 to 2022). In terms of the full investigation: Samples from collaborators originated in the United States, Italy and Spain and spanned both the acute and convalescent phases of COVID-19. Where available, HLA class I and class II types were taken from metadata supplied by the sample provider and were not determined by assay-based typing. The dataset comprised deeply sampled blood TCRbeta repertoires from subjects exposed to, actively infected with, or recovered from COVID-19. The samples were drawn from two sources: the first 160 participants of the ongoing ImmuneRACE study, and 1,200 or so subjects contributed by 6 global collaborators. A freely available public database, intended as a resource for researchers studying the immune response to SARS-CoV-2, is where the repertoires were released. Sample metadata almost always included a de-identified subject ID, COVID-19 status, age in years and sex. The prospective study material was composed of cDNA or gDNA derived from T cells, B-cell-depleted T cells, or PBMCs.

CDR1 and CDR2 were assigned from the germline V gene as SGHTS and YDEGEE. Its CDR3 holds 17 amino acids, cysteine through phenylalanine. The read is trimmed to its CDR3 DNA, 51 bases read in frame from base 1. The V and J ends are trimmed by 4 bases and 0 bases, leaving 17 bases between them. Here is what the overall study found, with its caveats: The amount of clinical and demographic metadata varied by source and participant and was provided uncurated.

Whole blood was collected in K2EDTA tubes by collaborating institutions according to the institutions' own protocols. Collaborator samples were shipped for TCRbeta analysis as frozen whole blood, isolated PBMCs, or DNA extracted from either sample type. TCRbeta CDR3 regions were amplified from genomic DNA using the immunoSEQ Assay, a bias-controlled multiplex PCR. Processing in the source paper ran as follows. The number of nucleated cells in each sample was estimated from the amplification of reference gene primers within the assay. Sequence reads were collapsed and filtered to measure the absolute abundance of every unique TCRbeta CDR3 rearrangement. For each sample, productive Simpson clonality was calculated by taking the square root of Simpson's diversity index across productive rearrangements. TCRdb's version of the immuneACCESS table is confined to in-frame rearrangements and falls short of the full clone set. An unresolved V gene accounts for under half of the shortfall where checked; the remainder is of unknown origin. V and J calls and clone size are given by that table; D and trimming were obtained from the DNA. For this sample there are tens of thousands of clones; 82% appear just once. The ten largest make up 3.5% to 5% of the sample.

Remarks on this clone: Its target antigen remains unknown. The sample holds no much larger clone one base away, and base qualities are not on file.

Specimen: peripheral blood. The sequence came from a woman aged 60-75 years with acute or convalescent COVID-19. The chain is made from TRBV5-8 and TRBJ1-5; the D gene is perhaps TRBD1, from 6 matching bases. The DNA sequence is TGTGCCAGCAGCCACCGGGACATTATTTATAGCAATCAGCCCCAGCATTTT. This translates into CASSHRDIIYSNQPQHF. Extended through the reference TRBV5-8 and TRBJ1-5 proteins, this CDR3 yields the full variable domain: EAGVTQSPTHLIKTRGQQATLRCSPISGHTSVYWYQQALGLGLQFLLWYDEGEERNRGNFPPRFSGRQFPNYSSELNVNALELEDSALYLCASSHRDIIYSNQPQHFGDGTRLSIL.